These 27 T cell receptor beta chains were all obtained from the same sample, sequenced in a study of cytomegalovirus exposure and HLA in healthy donors (dated by TCRdb to about 2017). Library preparation used the immunoSEQ multiplex PCR assay. TCRdb re-hosts the immuneACCESS table, in-frame sequences only. Its copies lack some clones; in the studies checked, an unresolved V gene accounts for under half of them, and the cause for the rest is not known. The sample has 200,000 to 300,000 clones on record, around 88% of them singletons. Roughly 1.2% of the sample is in the top ten clones. The sample was PBMCs. Receptors originate from a woman younger than 45 in good health and CMV-seropositive.

In its sample, this clone was seen once. CDR3 nucleotides: TGTGCCAGCAGTCTGGGGGGTGGTGAAGCTTTCTTT. It specifies CASSLGGGEAFF. The rearrangement links TRBV25-1 to TRBJ1-1; TRBD1 is a possible D gene (5 bases). V was clipped by 5 bases and J by 7 bases, with 11 bases between them. The CDR3 totals 12 residues. The germline V gene has CDR1 MGHDK and CDR2 SYGVNS.

This chain connects TRBV5-1 to TRBJ2-7; the D is unclear. CDR3 length: 14 residues. Per germline, CDR1 SGHRS and CDR2 YFSETQ. Trimming removed 0 bases from V and 4 bases from J, with 11 bases in between. CDR3 loop: CASSLGAGQYEQYF. CDR3 DNA: TGCGCCAGCAGCTTGGGGGCAGGCCAATACGAGCAGTACTTC.

The CDR3 protein is CASSPGTSGMTADTQYF. The CDR3 nucleotides are TGTGCCAGCAGCCCCGGGACTAGCGGGATGACAGCAGATACGCAGTATTTT. The chain has TRBV11-2 and TRBJ2-3, with 13 nucleotides matching TRBD2. This CDR3 contains 17 residues. V dropped 5 bases and J dropped 4; count of bases not matched to a gene: 9. Looked up from germline, CDR1 is SGHAT and CDR2 is FQNNGV.

The chain recombines TRBV11-3 with TRBJ1-4; D is possibly TRBD1 (5 bases). CDR3 length: 14 amino acids. Germline loops: CDR1 SGHNT, CDR2 YENEEA. Trimming pared 3 bases from V and 8 bases from J, leaving 13 bases between. CDR3 amino acids: CASSFGGLEEKLFF. CDR3 nucleotide sequence: TGTGCCAGCAGCTTCGGGGGGTTGGAAGAAAAACTGTTTTTT.

The chain couples TRBV27 to TRBJ2-2; D is possibly TRBD1 (6 bases). V was pared by 6 bases and J by 6 bases, with 14 bases between. Looked up from germline, CDR1 is MNHEY and CDR2 is SMNVEV (reference sequence). This CDR3 is built from 14 residues. In nucleotides, the CDR3 is TGTGCCAGCAGGGCAGGGGTTGCCTCCGGGGAGCTGTTTTTT. Protein: CASRAGVASGELFF.

The chain joins TRBV19 to TRBJ1-2; a possible D gene is TRBD1 (6 bases). The length of the CDR3 is 15 residues. CDR1 is LNHDA and CDR2 is SQIVND in the germline V gene (reference sequence). The germline V and J ends were trimmed by 4 bases and 4 bases, with 16 bases remaining between them. The CDR3 DNA reads as TGTGCCAGTAGTAACCTTCTCAGGGGCTCCTATGGCTACACCTTC. Protein: CASSNLLRGSYGYTF.

The chain uses TRBV9 and TRBJ2-5, with D maybe TRBD2 (6 bases). The CDR3 covers 14 residues. Looked up from germline, CDR1 is SGDLS and CDR2 is YYNGEE. The V and J ends lost 4 bases and 4 bases respectively, with 14 bases between them. The CDR3 DNA reads as TGTGCCAGCAGCTCACCCCGGAGGGGAGAGACCCAGTACTTC. Protein sequence: CASSSPRRGETQYF. The full variable domain, with the rest looked up from reference TRBV9 and TRBJ2-5, is DSGVTQTPKHLITATGQRVTLRCSPRSGDLSVYWYQQSLDQGLQFLIQYYNGEERAKGNILERFSAQQFPDLHSELNLSSLELGDSALYFCASSSPRRGETQYFGPGTRLLVL.

The genes are TRBV6-4 and TRBJ2-3; possible D gene TRBD2, 6 bases. The length of the CDR3 is 15 residues. V dropped 3 bases and J dropped 4 bases, with 14 bases sitting between them. Germline V CDR1 and CDR2: MRHNA, SNTAGT. Here the CDR3 reads CASSDGGANSDTQYF. In DNA form, the CDR3 reads TGTGCCAGCAGTGATGGAGGGGCAAACTCAGATACGCAGTATTTT.

The genes are TRBV10-3 and TRBJ1-4; D gene unclear. Trimming removed 3 bases from V and 5 bases from J, with 4 bases in between. The CDR3 contains 12 residues. The germline V gene encodes CDR1 ENHRY and CDR2 SYGVKD. The CDR3 nucleotides read TGTGCCATCAGTGAATCAAATGAAAAACTGTTTTTT. Protein: CAISESNEKLFF.

This clone was observed a handful of times. This chain connects TRBV19 to TRBJ1-5; 8 bases align to TRBD1. The CDR3 has 15 amino acids. CDR1 is LNHDA, CDR2 SQIVND, per germline (reference sequence). The trim removed 1 base at V and 9 bases at J, leaving 8 bases unmatched. CDR3 in amino acids: CASSIVGQGKSPQHF. CDR3 DNA: TGTGCCAGTAGTATAGTTGGACAGGGTAAATCGCCCCAGCATTTT.

The V and J genes are TRBV5-4 and TRBJ2-1, with D possibly matching TRBD1 (5 bases). CDR3 length equals 12 residues. Germline-derived CDR1 and CDR2 are SGHNT and YYREEE (reference sequence). V was trimmed by 2 bases and J by 11 bases, leaving 11 bases between them. In DNA, the CDR3 is TGTGCCAGCAGCTTAGGGGATGGCAAGCAGTTCTTC. Its translation: CASSLGDGKQFF.

V is TRBV5-1 and J is TRBJ2-3, with unresolved D. The CDR3 has 14 residues. V was trimmed by 3 bases and J by 2 bases, leaving 10 bases between them. Germline CDR1 reads SGHRS; CDR2 reads YFSETQ. This CDR3 is CASSSLFPTDTQYF. As DNA, the CDR3 is TGCGCCAGCAGCTCACTATTTCCCACAGATACGCAGTATTTT.

This clone was recorded a few times. The V call is TRBV5-5, the J call TRBJ2-7; 8 nucleotides line up with TRBD2. V shed 3 bases and J 5 bases; nucleotides not matched to a gene: 19. The V gene's germline CDR1 is SGHKS and CDR2 YYEKEE (reference sequence). The CDR3 has 18 residues. In DNA, the CDR3 is TGTGCCAGCAGCTGGAGGGCTACTAGCGGAGGGATTGTGAACGAGCAGTACTTC. Encoded protein: CASSWRATSGGIVNEQYF. The complete variable domain, with remaining parts taken from reference TRBV5-5 and TRBJ2-7, reads DAGVTQSPTHLIKTRGQQVTLRCSPISGHKSVSWYQQVLGQGPQFIFQYYEKEERGRGNFPDRFSARQFPNYSSELNVNALLLGDSALYLCASSWRATSGGIVNEQYFGPGTRLTVT.

The chain employs TRBV30 and TRBJ1-1, with 10 bases lining up with TRBD1. CDR3 length: 13 amino acids. CDR1 GTSNPN and CDR2 SVGIG come from the germline V gene (reference sequence). Trimming at V came to 3 bases and at J to 6 bases, leaving 4 bases not matched to a gene. The CDR3 loop is CAWRKGTGAEAFF. The CDR3 DNA reads as TGTGCCTGGAGGAAAGGGACAGGGGCTGAAGCTTTCTTT.

The CDR3 protein is CAWSRERGGFGNQPQHF. The CDR3 DNA is TGTGCCTGGAGTAGGGAACGGGGGGGTTTCGGCAATCAGCCCCAGCATTTT. This rearrangement joins TRBV30 to TRBJ1-5; D is perhaps TRBD1 (5 bases). The germline V and J ends were trimmed by 2 bases and 2 bases, with 19 bases remaining between them. In germline, CDR1 is GTSNPN, CDR2 SVGIG (reference sequence). This CDR3 contains 17 residues.

This chain joins TRBV19 and TRBJ2-3; D may be TRBD1 (6 bases). Germline assignment: CDR1 LNHDA and CDR2 SQIVND (reference sequence). Trimming left V 5 bases short and J 5 bases short, with 14 bases between. This CDR3 spans 14 amino acids. CDR3 in DNA: TGTGCCAGTAGTCAGGGGATCCAGAGAGATACGCAGTATTTT. Residues: CASSQGIQRDTQYF.

This sequence joins TRBV18 and TRBJ2-1; D is possibly TRBD2 (6 bases). V dropped 3 bases and J dropped 6 bases, with 21 bases sitting between them. The CDR3 runs to 17 residues. The germline gives CDR1 KGHSH, CDR2 LQKENI. CDR3 in amino acids: CASSPPTGQGGINEQFF. Here the CDR3 DNA reads TGTGCCAGCTCACCTCCTACCGGGCAGGGAGGAATCAATGAGCAGTTCTTC.

The CDR3 DNA sequence: TGTGCCAGCAGTGGGGACAGGGGGCGCGTAGGTGGCTACACCTTC. It yields the protein CASSGDRGRVGGYTF. The chain uses TRBV25-1 and TRBJ1-2; 12 bases are a match to TRBD1. CDR3 length: 15 amino acids. Germline V gives CDR1 MGHDK, CDR2 SYGVNS. The ends lost 4 bases at V and 7 bases at J; junction bases unmatched: 7.

The chain uses TRBV25-1 and TRBJ1-2; TRBD1 might be the D (5 bases). Germline assignment: CDR1 MGHDK and CDR2 SYGVNS. This CDR3 has 14 residues. V was cut by 1 base and J by 4 bases, with 10 bases left in between. CDR3 region: CASSELGGSYGYTF. The CDR3 bases are TGTGCCAGCAGTGAATTGGGGGGATCCTATGGCTACACCTTC.

This clone has only a few counts. V gene TRBV2 combines with J gene TRBJ1-5; no definite D call. Per the germline V gene, CDR1 is SNHLY and CDR2 is FYNNEI. The CDR3 spans 13 residues. Trimming removed 4 bases at V and 6 bases at J, with 10 bases between. The CDR3 region is CASSGQWAQPQHF. CDR3 nucleotide sequence: TGTGCCAGCAGTGGTCAGTGGGCTCAGCCCCAGCATTTT.

This chain links TRBV5-1 with TRBJ2-7; 11 bases are a match to TRBD2. V lost 3 bases to trimming and J lost 3 bases; unmatched junction nucleotides: 14. Germline V gives CDR1 SGHRS, CDR2 YFSETQ. This CDR3 has 18 amino acids. CDR3 in DNA: TGCGCCAGCAGCTCGGGACCCCAACTAGCGGGAGTAGGCTACGAGCAGTACTTC. This sequence encodes CASSSGPQLAGVGYEQYF.

The V call is TRBV19, the J call TRBJ1-1; the match to TRBD1 covers 8 bases. The CDR3 is 14 residues long. Per the germline V gene, CDR1 is LNHDA and CDR2 is SQIVND (reference sequence). V lost 6 bases, J lost 6 bases, and 9 bases stayed unmatched. The CDR3 sequence: CASSTQTGVAEAFF. The CDR3 region has the DNA TGTGCCAGTAGCACACAGACAGGGGTAGCTGAAGCTTTCTTT.

The chain uses TRBV7-6 and TRBJ2-1, with 10 bases lining up with TRBD2. CDR1 and CDR2 from the germline V gene are SGHVS and FNYEAQ. V lost 1 base to trimming and J lost 4 bases; unmatched junction nucleotides: 7. CDR3 length equals 17 residues. The DNA of the CDR3 is TGTGCCAGCAGCTTAGGACTAGCGGGCCTTAAGTACAATGAGCAGTTCTTC. This codes for CASSLGLAGLKYNEQFF.

This chain connects TRBV7-2 to TRBJ2-7; 8 positions agree with TRBD2. This CDR3 is built from 14 residues. Germline assignment: CDR1 SGHTA and CDR2 FQGNSA. With V trimmed by 3 bases and J by 3 bases, 4 bases remained unmatched. The CDR3 here is CASSLSGGSYEQYF. CDR3 nucleotides: TGTGCCAGCAGCTTGTCGGGAGGGAGCTACGAGCAGTACTTC. Combining the CDR3 with reference TRBV7-2 and TRBJ2-7 gives the whole variable domain GAGVSQSPSNKVTEKGKDVELRCDPISGHTALYWYRQSLGQGLEFLIYFQGNSAPDKSGLPSDRFSAERTGGSVSTLTIQRTQQEDSAVYLCASSLSGGSYEQYFGPGTRLTVT.

The chain is built from TRBV4-1 and TRBJ1-4; 7 bases are shared with TRBD1. Germline V gene lookup returns CDR1 MGHRA and CDR2 YSYEKL. CDR3 length equals 15 residues. The J segment lost 7 bases and the V segment lost 1 base, leaving 6 bases of the junction unmatched. CDR3 sequence: CASSQGQGVTEKLFF. For the CDR3, the DNA is TGCGCCAGCAGCCAAGGTCAGGGGGTAACTGAAAAACTGTTTTTT.

This clone has more than one count but fewer than ten. The J gene is TRBJ2-7, the V gene TRBV30; weak D call: TRBD1 (5 bases). Germline V gives CDR1 GTSNPN, CDR2 SVGIG (reference sequence). The CDR3 covers 13 residues. V was cut by 5 bases and J by 6 bases, with 17 bases left in between. The CDR3 sequence: CAWGARGAREQYF. In DNA form, the CDR3 reads TGTGCCTGGGGGGCAAGAGGAGCGCGCGAGCAGTACTTC.

This rearrangement joins TRBV5-4 to TRBJ2-2, with D tentatively TRBD2 (5 bases). The length of the CDR3 is 14 residues. V was pared by 2 bases and J by 7 bases, with 12 bases between. The germline CDR1 and CDR2 sequences are SGHNT and YYREEE (reference sequence). The CDR3 protein is CASSLLGSGGELFF. CDR3 DNA: TGTGCCAGCAGCTTACTAGGTTCGGGCGGGGAGCTGTTTTTT.